The 5 T cell receptor beta chains below were found in one sample sequenced in a study of cytomegalovirus exposure and HLA in healthy donors. The table came from immunoSEQ multiplex PCR; TCRdb's copy has only in-frame clones and leaves some out. Among approximately 170,000 clones listed, roughly nine tenths were seen once. The source material was PBMCs. These receptors were taken from a woman aged 18-30 years in good health and CMV-seropositive.

J is TRBJ2-3 and V is TRBV16; D is perhaps TRBD2 (5 bases). V was pared by 3 bases and J by 3 bases, with 16 bases between. Germline values: CDR1 KGHSY, CDR2 FQNENV. The CDR3 is 16 amino acids. The DNA for the CDR3 is TGTGCCAGCAGCCAGGGGAACCTTCGGGATACAGATACGCAGTATTTT. As protein: CASSQGNLRDTDTQYF.

V usage is TRBV6-4 and J usage is TRBJ2-3, with 9 nucleotides matching TRBD2. CDR3 size: 15 residues. Unmatched junction bases numbered 4, after V lost 2 bases and J lost 4 bases. Per the germline V gene, CDR1 is MRHNA and CDR2 is SNTAGT. The DNA for the CDR3 is TGTGCCAGCAGTGACCGCGCGGGAGGGCCAGATACGCAGTATTTT. Protein product: CASSDRAGGPDTQYF.

The chain recombines TRBV5-4 with TRBJ2-1; TRBD2 agrees at 12 bases. Germline V gene sequence: CDR1 SGHNT, CDR2 YYREEE (reference sequence). The V segment lost 5 bases and the J segment 10 bases; nucleotides outside the gene matches: 16. This CDR3 spans 17 amino acids. The CDR3 sequence is CASRATSGGTEIWEQFF. The CDR3 DNA follows: TGTGCCAGCAGGGCTACTAGCGGGGGGACTGAAATATGGGAGCAGTTCTTC.

The chain uses TRBV7-6 and TRBJ2-2, with 8 nucleotides matching TRBD1. The CDR3 length is 17 residues. Germline CDR1 is SGHVS and CDR2 is FNYEAQ. J gave up 5 bases and V 0 bases, and 8 bases lay outside the gene matches. This CDR3 reads CASSLAFGTGRTGELFF. The DNA for the CDR3 is TGTGCCAGCAGCTTAGCGTTTGGGACAGGTAGAACCGGGGAGCTGTTTTTT.

This chain connects TRBV4-3 to TRBJ1-1; D is perhaps TRBD1 (5 bases). CDR3 length: 15 residues. Germline CDR1 reads LGHNA; CDR2 reads YSLEER. V was pared by 5 bases and J by 1 base, with 14 bases between. CDR3 protein: CASSTHDSANTEAFF. CDR3 sequence (DNA): TGCGCCAGCAGCACCCACGACAGCGCGAACACTGAAGCTTTCTTT.